These T cell receptor beta chains were read from a single sample in a study of CD4 T cells in relation to SARS-CoV-2 and coronaviruses. Their antigen targets remain unknown. TCRdb's copy holds only in-frame clones and misses some; the assay was immunoSEQ multiplex PCR. The sample holds around 18,000 clones, roughly 77% seen once. The sequencing input was CD4+ T cells from PBMCs, cultured in vitro. These receptors were obtained from a human donor in good health. Both conserved end residues are part of each CDR3. The order of the fields is D gene, clone size, J gene, V gene, CDR3 DNA, CDR3 protein. D genes are given only for firm matches. A row's size may be missing; if present it is once, few, many or a size class.

d_call: TRBD2
clone_size: -
j_call: TRBJ2-1
v_call: TRBV10-3
cdr3_nt: TGTGCCATCAGTGAGGGACTAGCGGACTACAATGAGCAGTTCTTC
cdr3_aa: CAISEGLADYNEQFF

d_call: -
clone_size: -
j_call: TRBJ1-5
v_call: TRBV2
cdr3_nt: TGTGCCAGCAGTGGGTTTGGGGGCCCGGAGCCCCAGCATTTT
cdr3_aa: CASSGFGGPEPQHF

d_call: -
clone_size: -
j_call: TRBJ1-1
v_call: TRBV18
cdr3_nt: TGTGCCAGCTCACGAGACATATCAGGAGTGAGTCTGAACACTGAAGCTTTCTTT
cdr3_aa: CASSRDISGVSLNTEAFF

d_call: -
clone_size: -
j_call: TRBJ2-1
v_call: TRBV19
cdr3_nt: TGTGCCAGTAGTATCAACTTGGGTAGCTGGTACAATGAGCAGTTCTTC
cdr3_aa: CASSINLGSWYNEQFF

d_call: TRBD1
clone_size: -
j_call: TRBJ2-5
v_call: TRBV12-3/TRBV12-4
cdr3_nt: TGTGCCAGCGGTCGCACAGGGGGGGAGACCCAGTACTTC
cdr3_aa: CASGRTGGETQYF

d_call: -
clone_size: -
j_call: TRBJ1-1
v_call: TRBV10-1
cdr3_nt: TGCGCCAGCAGACCCACTTCGTACATGAACACTGAAGCTTTCTTT
cdr3_aa: CASRPTSYMNTEAFF

d_call: -
clone_size: -
j_call: TRBJ1-1
v_call: TRBV10-2
cdr3_nt: TGCGCCAGCAGTGCTGCGAGGGGGGGGGCTTTCTTT
cdr3_aa: CASSAARGGAFF

d_call: -
clone_size: few
j_call: TRBJ2-5
v_call: TRBV5-1
cdr3_nt: TGCGCCAGCAGCTTGGAGGGCAGGGGAGAGACCCAGTACTTC
cdr3_aa: CASSLEGRGETQYF

d_call: TRBD1
clone_size: -
j_call: TRBJ1-3
v_call: TRBV6-6
cdr3_nt: TGTGCCAGCAGTTCATCCGGGACAGGGAATGGAAACACCATATATTTT
cdr3_aa: CASSSSGTGNGNTIYF

d_call: TRBD2
clone_size: -
j_call: TRBJ2-5
v_call: TRBV3-1/TRBV3-2
cdr3_nt: TGTGCCAGCAGCCAAGCGTGGGCCGGGAGGGCCGTCAGAGAGACCCAGTACTTC
cdr3_aa: CASSQAWAGRAVRETQYF

d_call: -
clone_size: -
j_call: TRBJ2-7
v_call: TRBV30
cdr3_nt: TGTGCCTGGAGTCTAGCTAGCGTAGCCTACGAGCAGTACTTC
cdr3_aa: CAWSLASVAYEQYF

d_call: -
clone_size: -
j_call: TRBJ2-1
v_call: TRBV21-1
cdr3_nt: TGTGCCAGCAGCAAAGCGCCCCACGGGAAGCGGGAGAGCCGCTACTACAATGAGCAGTTCTTC
cdr3_aa: CASSKAPHGKRESRYYNEQFF

d_call: TRBD2
clone_size: -
j_call: TRBJ2-1
v_call: TRBV18
cdr3_nt: TGTGCCAGCTCACCCCTAGCGGGGGGGCTGAGAGGTAGCTCCTACAATGAGCAGTTCTTC
cdr3_aa: CASSPLAGGLRGSSYNEQFF

d_call: -
clone_size: -
j_call: TRBJ2-3
v_call: TRBV5-1
cdr3_nt: TGCGCCAGTGCCCGGGCAGAGGTCACAGATACGCAGTATTTT
cdr3_aa: CASARAEVTDTQYF

d_call: -
clone_size: once
j_call: TRBJ2-2
v_call: TRBV11-2
cdr3_nt: TGTGCCAGCAGCTCGCTAAGGGAGGACCGGGAGCTGTTTTTT
cdr3_aa: CASSSLREDRELFF

d_call: TRBD1
clone_size: few
j_call: TRBJ1-2
v_call: TRBV6-1
cdr3_nt: TGTGCCAGCAGTGAGAGGGGACAGAACTATGGCTACACCTTC
cdr3_aa: CASSERGQNYGYTF

d_call: -
clone_size: -
j_call: TRBJ2-1
v_call: TRBV18
cdr3_nt: TGTGCCAGCTCACCAAGAACTAGCAGGGATGAGCAGTTCTTC
cdr3_aa: CASSPRTSRDEQFF

d_call: TRBD1
clone_size: -
j_call: TRBJ1-1
v_call: TRBV4-2
cdr3_nt: TGTGCCAGCAGCCAAGATCTTGACAGGGGGACTGAAGCTTTCTTT
cdr3_aa: CASSQDLDRGTEAFF

d_call: -
clone_size: few
j_call: TRBJ1-2
v_call: TRBV15
cdr3_nt: TGTGCCACCAGCAATAACTATGGCTACACCTTC
cdr3_aa: CATSNNYGYTF

d_call: -
clone_size: -
j_call: TRBJ2-5
v_call: TRBV7-3
cdr3_nt: TGTGCCAGCAGCTTAGTTGGGCAAGAGACCCAGTACTTC
cdr3_aa: CASSLVGQETQYF

d_call: -
clone_size: -
j_call: TRBJ2-7
v_call: TRBV5-4
cdr3_nt: TGTGCCAGCAGCCGAAGGACTGGATCCTACGAGCAGTACTTC
cdr3_aa: CASSRRTGSYEQYF

d_call: -
clone_size: -
j_call: TRBJ1-4
v_call: TRBV28
cdr3_nt: TGTGCCAGCAGTTTCAGGGCAGACTATAATGAAAAACTGTTTTTT
cdr3_aa: CASSFRADYNEKLFF

d_call: -
clone_size: -
j_call: TRBJ2-3
v_call: TRBV11-2
cdr3_nt: TGTGCCAGCAGCTTAGTGGTGGGCCGCTGGGGCACAGATACGCAGTATTTT
cdr3_aa: CASSLVVGRWGTDTQYF

d_call: -
clone_size: -
j_call: TRBJ1-1
v_call: TRBV9
cdr3_nt: TGTGCCAGCAGCGTAGGCATACAGAACACTGAAGCTTTCTTT
cdr3_aa: CASSVGIQNTEAFF

d_call: -
clone_size: -
j_call: TRBJ2-3
v_call: TRBV12-3/TRBV12-4
cdr3_nt: TGTGCCAGCAGGGAACCGTCGGAAGATACGCAGTATTTT
cdr3_aa: CASREPSEDTQYF

d_call: -
clone_size: few
j_call: TRBJ2-2
v_call: TRBV2
cdr3_nt: TGTGCCAGCAGTGTGGGGGGATTTGGCACCGGGGAGCTGTTTTTT
cdr3_aa: CASSVGGFGTGELFF

d_call: TRBD2
clone_size: -
j_call: TRBJ2-3
v_call: TRBV7-9
cdr3_nt: TGTGCCAGCAGCGCAGATGGGGGAGGGGGCACAGATACGCAGTATTTT
cdr3_aa: CASSADGGGGTDTQYF

d_call: TRBD1
clone_size: few
j_call: TRBJ1-5
v_call: TRBV18
cdr3_nt: TGTGCCAGCTCACGACAGGGGGCCTGGGAGCCCCAGCATTTT
cdr3_aa: CASSRQGAWEPQHF

d_call: TRBD1
clone_size: -
j_call: TRBJ2-2
v_call: TRBV7-8
cdr3_nt: TGTGCCAGCAGCCTCCAGCTCTACAGGGGGCAGAACACCGGGGAGCTGTTTTTT
cdr3_aa: CASSLQLYRGQNTGELFF

d_call: -
clone_size: once
j_call: TRBJ2-5
v_call: TRBV7-9
cdr3_nt: TGTGCCAGCAGCTTAGGGCAGGGGAGGAAGACCCAGTACTTC
cdr3_aa: CASSLGQGRKTQYF

d_call: -
clone_size: -
j_call: TRBJ2-1
v_call: TRBV3-1/TRBV3-2
cdr3_nt: TGTGCCAGCAGTCAATCTAGGTCCAATGAGCAGTTCTTC
cdr3_aa: CASSQSRSNEQFF

d_call: -
clone_size: -
j_call: TRBJ2-5
v_call: TRBV10-3
cdr3_nt: TGTGCCATCCTTGACAGAAACCAAGAGACCCAGTACTTC
cdr3_aa: CAILDRNQETQYF

d_call: TRBD1
clone_size: -
j_call: TRBJ2-7
v_call: TRBV5-1
cdr3_nt: TGCGCCAGCAGCTCGACAGGGGACCGCGAGCAGTACTTC
cdr3_aa: CASSSTGDREQYF

d_call: -
clone_size: -
j_call: TRBJ1-2
v_call: TRBV21-1
cdr3_nt: TGTGCCAGCAGGACTACCATAAACAGGGGAATTGGGTATGGCTACACCTTC
cdr3_aa: CASRTTINRGIGYGYTF

d_call: -
clone_size: -
j_call: TRBJ2-7
v_call: TRBV3-1/TRBV3-2
cdr3_nt: TGTGCCAGCAGCCCCCCCGGGGCAGCAGCTACCGCCTACGAGCAGTACTTC
cdr3_aa: CASSPPGAAATAYEQYF

d_call: -
clone_size: -
j_call: TRBJ1-2
v_call: TRBV29-1
cdr3_nt: TGCAGCGAGAAAAGCTTGGATGGGCGTCAATTAGGAGGCTACACCTTC
cdr3_aa: CSEKSLDGRQLGGYTF

d_call: TRBD1
clone_size: few
j_call: TRBJ1-4
v_call: TRBV19
cdr3_nt: TGTGCCAGTACCCCAGACAGGGGCACCTCGAAACTGTTTTTT
cdr3_aa: CASTPDRGTSKLFF

d_call: -
clone_size: -
j_call: TRBJ2-6
v_call: TRBV3-1/TRBV3-2
cdr3_nt: TGTGCCAGCAGCCAAGGGGGTGCCTCTGGGGCCAACGTCCTGACTTTC
cdr3_aa: CASSQGGASGANVLTF

d_call: -
clone_size: once
j_call: TRBJ1-1
v_call: TRBV30
cdr3_nt: TGTGCCTGGAGTGGTGTGACCACTGAAGCTTTCTTT
cdr3_aa: CAWSGVTTEAFF

d_call: -
clone_size: -
j_call: TRBJ1-1
v_call: TRBV28
cdr3_nt: TGTGCCAGCAGTTTAATAGGGGGGGCTGAGTCGAACACTGAAGCTTTCTTT
cdr3_aa: CASSLIGGAESNTEAFF

d_call: TRBD2
clone_size: few
j_call: TRBJ2-3
v_call: TRBV28
cdr3_nt: TGTGCCAGCAGTTTTCTCCGGGGAGGGGTAGATACGCAGTATTTT
cdr3_aa: CASSFLRGGVDTQYF

d_call: -
clone_size: -
j_call: TRBJ1-5
v_call: TRBV5-1
cdr3_nt: TGCGCCAGCAGCAGAGGGACGGGACGGGATCAGCCCCAGCATTTT
cdr3_aa: CASSRGTGRDQPQHF

d_call: -
clone_size: -
j_call: TRBJ1-1
v_call: TRBV5-1
cdr3_nt: TGCGCCAGCAGTGTTTCAGGGAACGGGAACACTGAAGCTTTCTTT
cdr3_aa: CASSVSGNGNTEAFF

d_call: TRBD2
clone_size: once
j_call: TRBJ2-1
v_call: TRBV24-1
cdr3_nt: TGTGCCACCAGTGACCCTTCAGGACTAGCAGGATTCCATGAGCAGTTCTTC
cdr3_aa: CATSDPSGLAGFHEQFF

d_call: -
clone_size: -
j_call: TRBJ1-3
v_call: TRBV29-1
cdr3_nt: TGCAGCGTTGAGACACGTGGAAACACCATATATTTT
cdr3_aa: CSVETRGNTIYF

d_call: -
clone_size: -
j_call: TRBJ2-3
v_call: TRBV24-1
cdr3_nt: TGTGCCACCAGTGACGGGAGCACAGATACGCAGTATTTT
cdr3_aa: CATSDGSTDTQYF

d_call: -
clone_size: -
j_call: TRBJ1-3
v_call: TRBV15
cdr3_nt: TGTGCCACCAGCATTCAGGGTGACACCATATATTTT
cdr3_aa: CATSIQGDTIYF

d_call: -
clone_size: -
j_call: TRBJ1-1
v_call: TRBV19
cdr3_nt: TGTGCCAGTAGTACAGCTGGGAACACTGAAGCTTTCTTT
cdr3_aa: CASSTAGNTEAFF

d_call: TRBD1
clone_size: -
j_call: TRBJ1-2
v_call: TRBV30
cdr3_nt: TGTGCCTGGAGTTCACAGGGGTTAGACTATGGCTACACCTTC
cdr3_aa: CAWSSQGLDYGYTF

d_call: TRBD1
clone_size: -
j_call: TRBJ2-1
v_call: TRBV3-1/TRBV3-2
cdr3_nt: TGTGCCAGCAGCCCCGACAGGGGTTCCTACAATGAGCAGTTCTTC
cdr3_aa: CASSPDRGSYNEQFF

d_call: -
clone_size: few
j_call: TRBJ2-3
v_call: TRBV5-1
cdr3_nt: TGCGCCAGCAGCGCAAGTGGGCCGCGCACAGATACGCAGTATTTT
cdr3_aa: CASSASGPRTDTQYF

d_call: -
clone_size: -
j_call: TRBJ1-2
v_call: TRBV29-1
cdr3_nt: TGCAGCGTTGTAAGGCGGACGGGCACTGGCTACACCTTC
cdr3_aa: CSVVRRTGTGYTF

d_call: TRBD2
clone_size: -
j_call: TRBJ2-1
v_call: TRBV11-3
cdr3_nt: TGTGCCAGCAGCGGACAGACGGGACTAGTATCCCATGAGCAGTTCTTC
cdr3_aa: CASSGQTGLVSHEQFF

d_call: TRBD1
clone_size: -
j_call: TRBJ2-5
v_call: TRBV7-9
cdr3_nt: TGTGCCAGCAGCTTCGGGGGACAGGAGTTCGCGACCCAGTACTTC
cdr3_aa: CASSFGGQEFATQYF

d_call: -
clone_size: -
j_call: TRBJ2-7
v_call: TRBV6-6
cdr3_nt: TGTGCCAGCACCAGACTACAAACTAACAGCATCTTGTACTTC
cdr3_aa: CASTRLQTNSILYF

d_call: -
clone_size: -
j_call: TRBJ1-5
v_call: TRBV7-9
cdr3_nt: TGTGCCAGCAGCCCGGACAGTGGCAATCAGCCCCAGCATTTT
cdr3_aa: CASSPDSGNQPQHF